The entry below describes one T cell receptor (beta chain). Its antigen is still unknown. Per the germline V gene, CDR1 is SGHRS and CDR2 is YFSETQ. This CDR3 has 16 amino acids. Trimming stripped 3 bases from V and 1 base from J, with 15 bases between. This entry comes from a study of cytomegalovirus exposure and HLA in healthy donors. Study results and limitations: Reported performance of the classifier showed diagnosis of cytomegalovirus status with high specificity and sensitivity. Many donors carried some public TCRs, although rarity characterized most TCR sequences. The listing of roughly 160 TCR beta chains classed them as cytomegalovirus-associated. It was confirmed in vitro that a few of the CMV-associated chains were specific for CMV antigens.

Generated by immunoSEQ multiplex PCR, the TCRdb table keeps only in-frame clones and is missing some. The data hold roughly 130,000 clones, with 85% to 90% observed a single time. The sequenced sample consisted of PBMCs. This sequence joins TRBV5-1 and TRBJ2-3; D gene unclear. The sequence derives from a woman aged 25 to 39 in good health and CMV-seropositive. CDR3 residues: CASSSGAGRRTDTQYF. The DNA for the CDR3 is TGCGCCAGCAGCTCCGGCGCAGGCCGCCGCACAGATACGCAGTATTTT.